This T cell receptor beta chain was profiled in a study of cytomegalovirus exposure and HLA in healthy donors. Overall study: When 350 to 400 donors were genotyped, approximately 81% of them were found to fall in the Caucasian-associated ancestry cluster.

Comments on this clone: The antigen is not known.

Findings of the study overall: Sequencing depth roughly uniform across donors was assumed in presence/absence analyses. A classifier reportedly called cytomegalovirus status with high sensitivity and specificity.

Amplification used 60 Vbeta primers and 13 Jbeta primers. Here immunoSEQ multiplex PCR was the method, and the copy in TCRdb shows in-frame clones only, minus some. Of approximately 190,000 clones in the sample, 81% are singletons; the top ten hold 3.5% to 4%. The sequencing input was PBMCs. The origin of this receptor is a man aged 50-59 years in good health and CMV-seronegative.

The CDR3 loop reads CASSLGTGGYYEQYF. CDR3 DNA: TGTGCCAGCAGTCTCGGGACAGGGGGCTACTACGAGCAGTACTTC. This sequence joins TRBV11-2 and TRBJ2-7; TRBD1 matches 12 bases. This CDR3 contains 15 residues. V dropped 6 bases and J dropped 3; count of bases not matched to a gene: 6. Germline values: CDR1 SGHAT, CDR2 FQNNGV.